Listed below are T cell receptor beta chains from one sample, sequenced in a study of pediatric ulcerative colitis. The data were produced by immunoSEQ multiplex PCR, yet TCRdb's version contains in-frame clones alone and is incomplete. There are approximately 32,000 clones in the sample; 82% occur only once, and approximately 4.3% lies in the top ten. Sequencing used blood. These receptors were obtained from a boy aged 5-17 years with severe ulcerative colitis. Both conserved end residues are part of each CDR3. Each record gives: CDR3 length, clone size, J gene, V gene, D gene, CDR3 DNA, CDR3 protein. The D gene is left open where the match is weak. Rows may omit the clone size; those that give it use once, few, many or a size class.

16,.,TRBJ1-6,TRBV28,.,TGTGCCAGCAGTTTTCCTCGTCCCAGAGGGAATTCACCCCTCCACTTT,CASSFPRPRGNSPLHF
15,few,TRBJ1-1,TRBV4-1,.,TGCGCCAGCAGCCACCTGGGACGGGACTACACTGAAGCTTTCTTT,CASSHLGRDYTEAFF
13,.,TRBJ2-7,TRBV2,.,TGTGCCCTGTCTAGGCAGCCAGCGACCGAGCAGTACTTC,CALSRQPATEQYF
15,.,TRBJ2-3,TRBV6-5,TRBD2,TGTGCCAGCACCGGGACTAGCGGGGGGATAGATACGCAGTATTTT,CASTGTSGGIDTQYF
14,.,TRBJ1-2,TRBV6-5,.,TGTGCCAGCAAGTACGGGGAAGGTGGCTATGGCTACACCTTC,CASKYGEGGYGYTF
16,.,TRBJ2-1,TRBV7-2,TRBD2,TGTGCCAGCAGCTCCCTAGCGGGGGGGCTTTACAATGAGCAGTTCTTC,CASSSLAGGLYNEQFF
11,few,TRBJ1-5,TRBV2,.,TGTGCCAGCAGTGTTGGTCAGCCCCAGCATTTT,CASSVGQPQHF
15,.,TRBJ2-7,TRBV6-5,TRBD2,TGTGCCAGCAGTGGGGTAGCGGGGGGTGACTACGAGCAGTACTTC,CASSGVAGGDYEQYF
15,.,TRBJ1-4,TRBV27,TRBD1,TGTGCCAGCAGTTTATCAGCAGGGGGACATGAAAAACTGTTTTTT,CASSLSAGGHEKLFF
15,once,TRBJ2-5,TRBV6-6,.,TGTGCCAGCAGTTACTCGGGTGGGTTCCAAGAGACCCAGTACTTC,CASSYSGGFQETQYF
14,.,TRBJ2-3,TRBV7-3,.,TGTGCCAGCAGCATAGGTAGCGGCACAGATACGCAGTATTTT,CASSIGSGTDTQYF
13,.,TRBJ2-5,TRBV7-2,.,.,CASSYVGPETQYF
11,.,TRBJ1-1,TRBV6-1,.,TGTGCCAGCACTCAGAACACTGAAGCTTTCTTT,CASTQNTEAFF
15,.,TRBJ1-5,TRBV30,.,TGTGCCTGGAGTGTAAGAGGGGCGGTTAATCAGCCCCAGCATTTT,CAWSVRGAVNQPQHF